The 23 T cell receptor beta chains in this list originate from one sample, sequenced in a study of blood T cells in healthy people across ages. For the second PCR, which ran for about 6 to 11 cycles, a sample-barcoded 5' primer and a J-beta primer mix were used. In TCRdb, the 5' RACE reads were re-called with MiXCR into one record per CDR3 protein. Of 650,000 to 1,000,000 distinct CDR3 sequences in the sample, around 34% are singletons; the top ten hold 13%. The sequenced sample was blood. These TCRs come from a man aged 18 to 30 in good health.

The V call is TRBV27, the J call TRBJ2-5; 8 bases match TRBD2. V gave up 6 bases and J gave up 11 bases; unmatched junction bases: 17. Germline V gives CDR1 MNHEY, CDR2 SMNVEV (reference sequence). The CDR3 has 15 residues. CDR3 protein: CASSQSGGRHNEQYF. Written as DNA, the CDR3 is TGTGCCAGCAGCCAGTCGGGGGGGCGTCACAATGAGCAGTACTTC.

The sample holds many counts of this clonotype. DNA of the CDR3: TGTGCCAGCGGGAGAAGCACAGATACGCAGTATTTT. It codes for CASGRSTDTQYF. V and J are TRBV12-3 or TRBV12-4 and TRBJ2-3; possibly TRBD2 for D (5 bases). The CDR3 has 12 residues. V gave up 8 bases and J gave up 0 bases, with 6 bases separating them.

This chain joins TRBV19 and TRBJ2-1; 7 bases line up with TRBD1. The CDR3 is made up of 14 amino acids. Looked up from germline, CDR1 is LNHDA and CDR2 is SQIVND (reference sequence). After removal of 6 bases from V and 4 bases from J, the junction contained 6 bases not matched to a gene. CDR3 in amino acids: CASRTGQSYNEQFF. CDR3 nucleotides: TGTGCCAGTAGGACGGGACAGAGTTACAATGAGCAGTTCTTC.

V and J are TRBV2 and TRBJ2-7, with 7 positions matching TRBD2. The germline V gene encodes CDR1 SNHLY and CDR2 FYNNEI. The CDR3 spans 15 residues. V dropped 7 bases and J dropped 5; count of bases not matched to a gene: 14. The CDR3 DNA is TGTGCCAGCAACACGAGGGGAGGGACGGAAGACGAGCAGTACTTC. Encoded protein: CASNTRGGTEDEQYF.

This sequence joins TRBV9 and TRBJ2-6; perhaps TRBD2 as D (6 bases). The germline gives CDR1 SGDLS, CDR2 YYNGEE. This CDR3 region has 18 residues. The germline V and J ends were trimmed by 4 bases and 0 bases, with 17 bases remaining between them. CDR3 in amino acids: CASSLGGELFSGANVLTF. DNA for the CDR3: TGTGCCAGCAGCCTCGGGGGAGAATTATTCTCTGGGGCCAACGTCCTGACTTTC.

The table lists this clonotype with a few counts. The V call is TRBV7-9, the J call TRBJ2-1; the D is unclear. The CDR3 has 11 amino acids. CDR1 is SEHNR and CDR2 is FQNEAQ in the germline V gene (reference sequence). Trimming left V 2 bases short and J 10 bases short, with 6 bases between. The CDR3: CASSLSQEQFF. As DNA, the CDR3 is TGTGCCAGCAGCTTAAGTCAAGAGCAGTTCTTC.

The table lists this clonotype with a few counts. V and J are TRBV20-1 and TRBJ2-5, with 10 nucleotides matching TRBD2. Germline CDR1 is DFQATT and CDR2 is SNEGSKA (reference sequence). CDR3 length: 15 residues. The J segment lost 0 bases and the V segment lost 4 bases, leaving 5 bases of the junction unmatched. CDR3 in DNA: TGCAGTGCTATTGGGCTAGCGGGGGACCAAGAGACCCAGTACTTC. This translates into CSAIGLAGDQETQYF.

Points on this clonotype: A much larger clone sits a single nucleotide away, making a read error possible. The chain uses TRBV20-1 and TRBJ1-2, with D possibly matching TRBD1 (6 bases). Trimming cost V 7 bases and J 4 bases, with 19 bases left between them. CDR3 length: 14 amino acids. CDR1 is DFQATT and CDR2 is SNEGSKA in the germline V gene (reference sequence). DNA for the CDR3: TGCAGTGTTGACGGGGACACAGCGGGCTATGGCTACACCTTC. It specifies CSVDGDTAGYGYTF.

The sample holds a few counts of this clonotype. CDR3 nucleotide sequence: TGCGCCAGCAGCGGTACAGGGGGCGACCTCTCTCGGGAGCAGTACTTC. Translating gives CASSGTGGDLSREQYF. The chain is built from TRBV5-1 and TRBJ2-7, with 9 bases lining up with TRBD1. CDR3 length equals 16 residues. V lost 4 bases to trimming and J lost 7 bases; unmatched junction nucleotides: 15. Germline CDR1 and CDR2: SGHRS and YFSETQ.

This clonotype was counted only a few times. The chain carries TRBV27 and TRBJ2-1, with D perhaps TRBD2 (5 bases). Per the germline V gene, CDR1 is MNHEY and CDR2 is SMNVEV (reference sequence). CDR3 size: 14 residues. V lost 2 bases to trimming and J lost 10 bases, with 15 bases between them. The CDR3 reads CASSLRASSYEQFF. In DNA, the CDR3 is TGTGCCAGCAGTTTACGGGCTAGCTCCTACGAGCAGTTCTTC.

This clonotype was detected a few times. V is TRBV6-5 and J is TRBJ1-6; D gene unclear. With 0 bases removed from V and 4 bases from J, the gap between germline ends came to 10 bases. CDR3 length equals 16 residues. The V gene's germline CDR1 is MNHEY and CDR2 SVGAGI. The CDR3 here is CASSYSTNGYNSPLHF. The CDR3, as DNA: TGTGCCAGCAGTTACTCGACCAACGGATATAATTCACCCCTCCACTTT.

The chain has TRBV19 and TRBJ1-2; perhaps TRBD1 as D (5 bases). The V and J ends lost 9 bases and 7 bases respectively, with 15 bases between them. Per the germline V gene, CDR1 is LNHDA and CDR2 is SQIVND (reference sequence). The CDR3 length is 12 residues. CDR3: CASLGPRRGYTF. The DNA for the CDR3 is TGTGCCAGCCTGGGACCCAGACGTGGCTACACCTTC. Full variable domain (outside the CDR3, taken from reference TRBV19 and TRBJ1-2): DGGITQSPKYLFRKEGQNVTLSCEQNLNHDAMYWYRQDPGQGLRLIYYSQIVNDFQKGDIAEGYSVSREKKESFPLTVTSAQKNPTAFYLCASLGPRRGYTFGSGTRLTVV.

The chain employs TRBV6-2 or TRBV6-3 and TRBJ2-5, with 7 bases that match TRBD1. The last part of the DNA fits TRBJ2-7 better; the J call may be wrong. The CDR3 is 15 amino acids. CDR1 MNHEY and CDR2 SVGEGT come from the germline V gene. CDR3 region: CASSYKAGTAYEQYF. The CDR3 nucleotides are TGTGCCAGCAGTTACAAAGCCGGGACAGCCTACGAGCAGTACTTC.

This clonotype was counted only a few times. The chain is built from TRBV7-2 and TRBJ1-2, with D possibly being TRBD1 (6 bases). The germline V and J ends were trimmed by 5 bases and 6 bases, with 16 bases remaining between them. Germline V CDR1 and CDR2: SGHTA, FQGNSA. The CDR3 sequence is 14 residues long. The CDR3 DNA reads as TGTGCCAGCAGCCCGACCGACAGGATGAATGGCTACACCTTC. As protein: CASSPTDRMNGYTF.

This clonotype occurred a few times. The V gene is TRBV12-3 or TRBV12-4, the J gene TRBJ1-1; TRBD1 matches at 9 bases. Germline trimming cut 6 bases from V and 0 bases from J; bases unmatched to any gene: 8. This CDR3 region has 16 residues. In DNA, the CDR3 is TGTGCCAGCAGCCCGGGACAGGGAAACATGAACACTGAAGCTTTCTTT. Translating it yields CASSPGQGNMNTEAFF.

This clonotype came up a few times. The J gene is TRBJ2-7, the V gene TRBV12-3 or TRBV12-4; possibly TRBD1 for D (5 bases). The CDR3 has 12 residues. V was pared by 7 bases and J by 0 bases, with 7 bases between. The CDR3 bases are TGTGCCAGCAAAACAGGCTCCTACGAGCAGTACTTC. This sequence encodes CASKTGSYEQYF.

The rearrangement uses TRBV5-1 and TRBJ1-1; no clear D gene. This CDR3 is 14 amino acids long. The germline CDR1 and CDR2 sequences are SGHRS and YFSETQ. Deletions cut 2 bases from V and 5 bases from J, with 13 bases between. CDR3 amino acids: CASSFRTWETEAFF. For the CDR3, the DNA is TGCGCCAGCAGCTTCAGGACCTGGGAAACTGAAGCTTTCTTT.

In its sample, this clonotype was seen many times. The V gene is TRBV29-1, the J gene TRBJ2-1; 7 nucleotides match TRBD1. V was clipped by 6 bases and J by 7 bases; unmatched bases: 6. The germline V gene encodes CDR1 SQVTM and CDR2 ANQGSEA. The CDR3 totals 12 residues. CDR3 sequence (DNA): TGCAGCGTCTTACCGACAGGGAATGAGCAGTTCTTC. Translating gives CSVLPTGNEQFF.

This clonotype occurred once. The J gene is TRBJ2-5, the V gene TRBV5-1, with 8 positions matching TRBD1. V shed 4 bases, J shed 11 bases, and the junction held 13 bases outside the gene matches. The CDR3 loop spans 14 amino acids. The germline CDR1 and CDR2 sequences are SGHRS and YFSETQ. The CDR3 coding sequence is TGCGCCAGCAGCCCCGGGACAGGCGGCTACGGGCAGTACTTC. Amino acids: CASSPGTGGYGQYF. Complete variable domain (other parts from reference TRBV5-1 and TRBJ2-5): KAGVTQTPRYLIKTRGQQVTLSCSPISGHRSVSWYQQTPGQGLQFLFEYFSETQRNKGNFPGRFSGRQFSNSRSEMNVSTLELGDSALYLCASSPGTGGYGQYFGPGTRLLVL.

The chain carries TRBV3-1 and TRBJ2-5, with D perhaps being TRBD1 or TRBD2 (5 bases each). Germline CDR1 and CDR2: LGHDT and YNNKEL (reference sequence). This CDR3 region has 17 residues. Between the trimmed V and J ends, which lost 5 bases and 3 bases, there was a span of 22 bases. CDR3 sequence (DNA): TGTGCCAGCAGCTTCCAAGGGACGTCCGACCTAAAAGAGACCCAGTACTTC. Its translation: CASSFQGTSDLKETQYF.

This clonotype has more than one count but fewer than ten. The chain is built from TRBV5-6 and TRBJ1-1; no clear D. The CDR3 sequence is 14 residues long. Germline loops: CDR1 SGHDT, CDR2 YYEEEE. The ends were cut back, 2 bases at V and 1 base at J, with 9 bases in the middle. CDR3 bases: TGTGCCAGCAGCTTCTTGAGCGGGAACACTGAAGCTTTCTTT. Its translation is CASSFLSGNTEAFF. The complete variable domain, with remaining parts taken from reference TRBV5-6 and TRBJ1-1, reads DAGVTQSPTHLIKTRGQQVTLRCSPKSGHDTVSWYQQALGQGPQFIFQYYEEEERQRGNFPDRFSGHQFPNYSSELNVNALLLGDSALYLCASSFLSGNTEAFFGQGTRLTVV.

The chain combines TRBV20-1 with TRBJ2-3; 7 positions agree with TRBD1. Unmatched junction bases numbered 7, after V lost 5 bases and J lost 2 bases. Looked up from germline, CDR1 is DFQATT and CDR2 is SNEGSKA (reference sequence). The CDR3 has 14 residues. CDR3 bases: TGCAGTGCTCGCAGACAGGGAGTCACAGATACGCAGTATTTT. Protein product: CSARRQGVTDTQYF.

V is TRBV9 and J is TRBJ2-5; the D gene is possibly TRBD2 (7 bases). In germline, CDR1 is SGDLS, CDR2 YYNGEE. The V and J ends lost 0 bases and 4 bases respectively, with 22 bases between them. CDR3 size: 18 residues. The CDR3 loop is CASSVGIGIGGGRETQYF. CDR3 sequence (DNA): TGTGCCAGCAGCGTAGGCATTGGGATCGGCGGGGGCCGAGAGACCCAGTACTTC.